These 20 T cell receptor beta chains share one sample of origin, sequenced in a study of shared clonotypes between healthy human individuals. Method: immunoSEQ multiplex PCR; TCRdb's copy keeps in-frame clones and lacks some. The sample consists of some 2.4 million clones, 90% to 95% of them appearing once. Sequenced sample: naive CD4+ T cells from PBMCs. Subset: CD45RA+ positively selected. Every receptor here comes from a man aged 18-30 years in good health. Some clones in this sample may be carry-over from other donors' samples.

V gene TRBV29-1 combines with J gene TRBJ1-2; D gene ambiguous. Trimming left V 6 bases short and J 8 bases short, with 19 bases between. This CDR3 spans 13 amino acids. Looked up from germline, CDR1 is SQVTM and CDR2 is ANQGSEA. The CDR3: CSVLSGPTTGYTF. The CDR3 DNA reads TGCAGCGTGCTGTCAGGCCCAACCACCGGCTACACCTTC.

The chain is built from TRBV28 and TRBJ1-3, with 9 positions matching TRBD1. The CDR3 loop spans 21 amino acids. Germline loops: CDR1 MDHEN, CDR2 SYDVKM. V dropped 6 bases and J dropped 0; count of bases not matched to a gene: 21. The CDR3 coding sequence is TGTGCCAGCAGACCTAACCCCGGGACAGGGACTCCAGGACGCTCTGGAAACACCATATATTTT. Residues: CASRPNPGTGTPGRSGNTIYF. Supplemented by reference TRBV28 and TRBJ1-3, the full variable domain reads DVKVTQSSRYLVKRTGEKVFLECVQDMDHENMFWYRQDPGLGLRLIYFSYDVKMKEKGDIPEGYSVSREKKERFSLILESASTNQTSMYLCASRPNPGTGTPGRSGNTIYFGEGSWLTVV.

This rearrangement joins TRBV5-4 to TRBJ2-2; D not certain. V was pared by 3 bases and J by 0 bases, with 3 bases between. The CDR3 spans 13 residues. In germline, CDR1 is SGHNT, CDR2 YYREEE (reference sequence). The CDR3 is CASSSTNTGELFF. DNA of the CDR3: TGTGCCAGCAGCTCCACGAACACCGGGGAGCTGTTTTTT.

This clone was found once. The chain recombines TRBV11-2 with TRBJ2-3; no clear D. Germline V gene data show CDR1 as SGHAT and CDR2 as FQNNGV. The CDR3 length is 12 residues. V lost 5 bases, J lost 6 bases, and 9 bases lay in between. CDR3 amino acids: CASSPVGDTQYF. DNA of the CDR3: TGTGCCAGCAGCCCTGTGGGGGATACGCAGTATTTT.

The chain is built from TRBV7-6 and TRBJ1-5; a possible D gene is TRBD1 (5 bases). With 6 bases removed from V and 4 bases from J, the gap between germline ends came to 10 bases. The CDR3 totals 13 residues. Germline-derived CDR1 and CDR2 are SGHVS and FNYEAQ. The CDR3 nucleotides read TGTGCCAGCAGTGAGGGGAATAATCAGCCCCAGCATTTT. This gives the protein CASSEGNNQPQHF.

The chain couples TRBV16 to TRBJ2-3; D is perhaps TRBD1 or TRBD2 (5 bases each). V was clipped by 5 bases and J by 2 bases, with 11 bases between them. This CDR3 comprises 14 residues. Germline CDR1 is KGHSY and CDR2 is FQNENV. This CDR3 reads CASSARDPTDTQYF. CDR3 bases: TGTGCCAGCAGCGCTAGGGACCCCACAGATACGCAGTATTTT.

The J gene is TRBJ2-1, the V gene TRBV5-1, with TRBD2 identical over 9 bases. Germline assignment: CDR1 SGHRS and CDR2 YFSETQ. The junction had 2 bases not matched to a gene; V was cut back by 4 bases and J by 0 bases. The CDR3 has 15 residues. The CDR3 DNA is TGCGCCAGCAGCGCTAGCGGGAACTCCTACAATGAGCAGTTCTTC. This gives the protein CASSASGNSYNEQFF.

The chain couples TRBV6-6 to TRBJ2-2, with D maybe TRBD1 (7 bases). Germline loops: CDR1 MNHNY, CDR2 SVGAGI (reference sequence). The CDR3 sequence is 16 residues long. The ends were cut back, 10 bases at V and 4 bases at J, with 22 bases in the middle. CDR3 amino acids: CATQEGGRGVTGELFF. In nucleotides, the CDR3 is TGTGCCACTCAGGAAGGCGGCAGGGGGGTCACCGGGGAGCTGTTTTTT.

The J gene is TRBJ2-5, the V gene TRBV4-3, with D maybe TRBD1 (5 bases). CDR1 is LGHNA, CDR2 YSLEER, per germline. V lost 0 bases, J lost 7 bases, and 18 bases lay in between. The CDR3 has 16 amino acids. CDR3 bases: TGCGCCAGCAGCCAAGATTCAACAGGCGGTTGGGGGACCCAGTACTTC. This encodes CASSQDSTGGWGTQYF.

The chain joins TRBV6-1 to TRBJ1-2, with no clear D. CDR1 is MNHNS, CDR2 SASEGT, per germline. CDR3 size: 14 residues. Trimming pared 0 bases from V and 9 bases from J, leaving 14 bases between. CDR3 nucleotide sequence: TGTGCCAGCAGTGAAGCGGAGGCCAGGCTAAGCTACACCTTC. It yields the protein CASSEAEARLSYTF.

CDR3 coding DNA: TGCGCCAGCAGCCAGGGGACTAGCGGGAGATCGGGACTTGGGGAGACCCAGTACTTC. It is translated as CASSQGTSGRSGLGETQYF. The chain has TRBV4-1 and TRBJ2-5; TRBD2 matches 14 bases. The CDR3 spans 19 residues. With 3 bases clipped from V and 5 bases from J, the junction kept 14 bases outside the gene matches. The germline V gene encodes CDR1 MGHRA and CDR2 YSYEKL.

Points on this clone: Other DNA sequences from this sample encode an identical CDR3 as well. This chain links TRBV7-2 with TRBJ2-1; 8 nucleotides match TRBD2. Germline loops: CDR1 SGHTA, CDR2 FQGNSA. Trimming cost V 0 bases and J 8 bases; bases outside gene matches: 0. The CDR3 loop spans 13 amino acids. Here the CDR3 reads CASSLARGDEQFF. CDR3 coding DNA: TGTGCCAGCAGCTTAGCGCGGGGGGATGAGCAGTTCTTC. The complete variable domain, with remaining parts taken from reference TRBV7-2 and TRBJ2-1, reads GAGVSQSPSNKVTEKGKDVELRCDPISGHTALYWYRQSLGQGLEFLIYFQGNSAPDKSGLPSDRFSAERTGGSVSTLTIQRTQQEDSAVYLCASSLARGDEQFFGPGTRLTVL.

This chain connects TRBV6-1 to TRBJ1-5; tentatively, D is TRBD1 (6 bases). V was cut by 4 bases and J by 2 bases, with 12 bases left in between. This CDR3 is built from 15 residues. Looked up from germline, CDR1 is MNHNS and CDR2 is SASEGT. This CDR3 reads CASSGVQGGNQPQHF. The CDR3 DNA is TGTGCCAGCAGTGGTGTACAGGGCGGCAATCAGCCCCAGCATTTT.

This rearrangement joins TRBV18 to TRBJ2-7, with 11 bases matching TRBD2. The CDR3 sequence is 16 residues long. Trimming cost V 3 bases and J 2 bases; bases outside gene matches: 6. CDR1 and CDR2 (germline): KGHSH, LQKENI. The CDR3 here is CASSPLAGGFTYEQYF. The CDR3 nucleotides are TGTGCCAGCTCACCCCTAGCGGGAGGTTTTACCTACGAGCAGTACTTC.

The rearrangement uses TRBV4-3 and TRBJ2-1; perhaps TRBD1 as D (6 bases). Deletions cut 2 bases from V and 7 bases from J, with 12 bases between. This CDR3 is 14 amino acids long. Germline lookup yields CDR1 LGHNA and CDR2 YSLEER. The CDR3 DNA reads as TGCGCCAGCAGCCAAAGGGGGTTGGGAAATGAGCAGTTCTTC. The encoded protein is CASSQRGLGNEQFF.

As regards this clone: The identical CDR3 is also encoded by other nucleotide sequences in the sample. The CDR3 protein is CASSREGQPQHF. In nucleotides, the CDR3 is TGTGCCAGCAGCCGGGAGGGACAGCCCCAGCATTTT. V gene TRBV4-2 combines with J gene TRBJ1-5; unclear D gene. V shed 4 bases and J shed 7 bases, with 8 bases lying between them. The length of the CDR3 is 12 residues. Germline-derived CDR1 and CDR2 are LGHNA and YNFKEQ.

The rearrangement links TRBV7-2 to TRBJ2-1; TRBD1 aligns across 11 bases. This CDR3 has 15 residues. Germline assignment: CDR1 SGHTA and CDR2 FQGNSA. The ends lost 5 bases at V and 2 bases at J; junction bases unmatched: 2. The CDR3 DNA reads TGTGCCAGCAGCCAGGGACAGGGGGCCTACAATGAGCAGTTCTTC. Protein: CASSQGQGAYNEQFF.

The chain combines TRBV28 with TRBJ1-5; maybe TRBD1 (5 bases). This CDR3 comprises 16 residues. The germline V gene encodes CDR1 MDHEN and CDR2 SYDVKM. With 3 bases removed from V and 1 base from J, the gap between germline ends came to 13 bases. CDR3 sequence: CASSFQRGGSNQPQHF. CDR3 sequence (DNA): TGTGCCAGCAGTTTCCAGAGGGGAGGGAGCAATCAGCCCCAGCATTTT.

Note on this clone: Other nucleotide sequences in the sample specify the same CDR3. This chain connects TRBV27 to TRBJ2-6; D remains unclear. V lost 0 bases to trimming and J lost 0 bases, with 3 bases between them. The CDR3 contains 15 residues. Germline V CDR1 and CDR2: MNHEY, SMNVEV (reference sequence). In DNA form, the CDR3 reads TGTGCCAGCAGTTTATCGCCCTCTGGGGCCAACGTCCTGACTTTC. This codes for CASSLSPSGANVLTF.

This sequence joins TRBV6-6 and TRBJ2-7; 7 bases align to TRBD2. The germline V gene encodes CDR1 MNHNY and CDR2 SVGAGI (reference sequence). The CDR3 totals 14 residues. With 3 bases clipped from V and 0 bases from J, the junction kept 2 bases outside the gene matches. CDR3 sequence: CASSYTGGSYEQYF. CDR3 sequence (DNA): TGTGCCAGCAGTTATACGGGGGGCTCCTACGAGCAGTACTTC.